The next 6 T cell receptor beta chains were all read from a single sample in a study of cytomegalovirus exposure and HLA in healthy donors. PCR primers comprised 60 Vbeta and 13 Jbeta primers. Produced via immunoSEQ multiplex PCR; TCRdb's table is partial and in-frame only. The profile shows roughly 100,000 clones, around 75% of them singletons. Sequencing was done on a sample of PBMCs. The receptors were gathered from a man aged 40-50 years in good health and CMV-seronegative.

The chain carries TRBV11-2 and TRBJ2-3; D gene uncertain. Germline V gene sequence: CDR1 SGHAT, CDR2 FQNNGV. Trimming pared 5 bases from V and 6 bases from J, leaving 9 bases between. The CDR3 runs 12 residues. CDR3 loop: CASSHTTDTQYF. For the CDR3, the DNA is TGTGCCAGCAGCCACACCACGGATACGCAGTATTTT.

J is TRBJ2-7 and V is TRBV7-2, with a possible D match to TRBD1 (5 bases). V was cut by 1 base and J by 9 bases, with 22 bases left in between. The CDR3 spans 16 residues. Germline V gene data show CDR1 as SGHTA and CDR2 as FQGNSA. CDR3 DNA: TGTGCCAGCAGCTTAGGGGCCCGATGGACATGGCTGCGGCAGTACTTC. It is translated as CASSLGARWTWLRQYF.

This chain links TRBV6-5 with TRBJ1-1, with D uncertain. Deletions cut 6 bases from V and 0 bases from J, with 8 bases between. Germline V CDR1 and CDR2: MNHEY, SVGAGI. There are 13 residues in the CDR3. In DNA form, the CDR3 reads TGTGCCAGCAGGAGGCAAATGAACACTGAAGCTTTCTTT. Translating gives CASRRQMNTEAFF.

J is TRBJ2-3 and V is TRBV6-1; 8 bases line up with TRBD1. The CDR3 runs 14 residues. The trim removed 6 bases at V and 6 bases at J, leaving 8 bases unmatched. Germline loops: CDR1 MNHNS, CDR2 SASEGT. CDR3 coding DNA: TGTGCCAGCAGGGGGGACAGGCCAGGGGATACGCAGTATTTT. Its protein is CASRGDRPGDTQYF.

This clone was recorded a few times. The chain is built from TRBV28 and TRBJ2-7, with 7 bases that match TRBD1. The CDR3 totals 12 residues. The germline V gene encodes CDR1 MDHEN and CDR2 SYDVKM. V was pared by 6 bases and J by 5 bases, with 4 bases of the junction left unmatched. CDR3 protein: CASREGAHEQYF. The CDR3 region has the DNA TGTGCCAGCAGAGAGGGGGCCCACGAGCAGTACTTC.

The rearrangement joins TRBV28 to TRBJ1-2, with TRBD1 identical over 8 bases. The germline V gene encodes CDR1 MDHEN and CDR2 SYDVKM. The junction had 5 bases not matched to a gene; V was cut back by 1 base and J by 4 bases. The CDR3 is 15 amino acids. The CDR3 nucleotides are TGTGCCAGCAGTTTATCTGCAGGGGGCGTCTATGGCTACACCTTC. Translated, it gives CASSLSAGGVYGYTF.